Listed below are T cell receptor beta chains from one sample, sequenced in a study of blood T cell repertoires in COVID-19. Here immunoSEQ multiplex PCR was the method, and the copy in TCRdb shows in-frame clones only, minus some. Here the sample spans 100,000 to 150,000 clones, approximately 89% being singletons. Sequenced sample: peripheral blood. The source of these receptors is a woman in her seventies with COVID-19, enrolled during active disease. Both conserved end residues are part of each CDR3. The D gene is left open where the match is weak. A clone size is listed for some rows: how often the clone was seen (once, few, many), or a class if it is expanded.

TRBJ1-1	15	-	TRBV5-1	few	CASSLVHSQRGEAFF	TGCGCCAGCAGCTTGGTCCATTCCCAGAGAGGTGAAGCTTTCTTT
TRBJ2-5	15	-	TRBV28	-	CASSLWGAQEETQYF	TGTGCCAGCAGTTTATGGGGGGCACAAGAAGAGACCCAGTACTTC
TRBJ2-5	15	-	TRBV7-9	-	CASSLARTNQETQYF	TGTGCCAGCAGCTTAGCGAGGACTAACCAAGAGACCCAGTACTTC
TRBJ1-4	14	-	TRBV6-5	-	CASSFVSSEEKLFF	TGTGCCAGCAGTTTCGTCAGTTCCGAAGAAAAACTGTTTTTT
TRBJ1-1	14	-	TRBV9	-	CASGQRGLNTEAFF	TGTGCCAGCGGCCAAAGGGGCCTGAACACTGAAGCTTTCTTT
TRBJ2-2	16	-	TRBV7-3	-	CASSLGLAKNTGELFF	TGTGCCAGCAGCTTAGGGCTAGCGAAGAACACCGGGGAGCTGTTTTTT
TRBJ2-2	14	TRBD2	TRBV2	-	CASSSREGTGELFF	TGTGCCAGCAGTTCTCGGGAGGGAACCGGGGAGCTGTTTTTT
TRBJ2-1	13	-	TRBV9	-	CASSTGPRDEQFF	TGTGCCAGCAGCACAGGACCCAGGGATGAGCAGTTCTTC
TRBJ1-2	15	TRBD1	TRBV3-1/TRBV3-2	-	CASSQRQQGIYGYTF	TGTGCCAGCAGCCAACGCCAACAGGGGATCTATGGCTACACCTTC
TRBJ2-3	14	-	TRBV5-4	-	CASSRQGTTDTQYF	TGTGCCAGCAGCCGCCAGGGCACCACAGATACGCAGTATTTT
TRBJ2-1	16	-	TRBV5-1	-	CASSWRTGGSYNEQFF	TGCGCCAGCAGCTGGAGGACAGGAGGGTCCTACAATGAGCAGTTCTTC
TRBJ2-7	13	TRBD2	TRBV18	-	CASSETSVYEQYF	TGTGCCAGCTCTGAAACTAGCGTTTACGAGCAGTACTTC
TRBJ2-3	14	-	TRBV11-3	-	CASSLESSTDTQYF	TGTGCCAGCAGCTTAGAGTCAAGCACAGATACGCAGTATTTT
TRBJ2-6	17	-	TRBV5-6	-	CASSLWPGDSGANVLTF	TGTGCCAGCAGCTTGTGGCCTGGTGACTCTGGGGCCAACGTCCTGACTTTC
TRBJ2-5	15	TRBD1	TRBV3-1/TRBV3-2	-	CASSQAGTVFETQYF	TGTGCCAGCAGCCAAGCCGGGACAGTTTTTGAGACCCAGTACTTC
TRBJ1-4	14	-	TRBV28	once	CASNLDSRNEKLFF	TGTGCCAGCAACCTGGACAGCCGTAATGAAAAACTGTTTTTT
TRBJ1-2	16	TRBD1	TRBV15	-	CATSSHSGTGTYGYTF	TGTGCCACCAGCTCTCATTCCGGGACAGGGACCTATGGCTACACCTTC
TRBJ1-6	15	TRBD1	TRBV4-2	-	CASSQVGTGISPLHF	TGTGCCAGCAGCCAAGTGGGGACAGGGATTTCACCCCTCCACTTT
TRBJ1-2	15	-	TRBV3-1/TRBV3-2	-	CASSQESWESYGYTF	TGTGCCAGCAGCCAAGAATCGTGGGAGAGCTATGGCTACACCTTC
TRBJ2-2	15	TRBD1	TRBV10-3	-	CAIRVDRGFTGELFF	TGTGCCATCAGGGTGGACAGGGGGTTCACCGGGGAGCTGTTTTTT
TRBJ2-7	15	-	TRBV18	-	CASSPPRPTGYEQYF	TGTGCCAGCTCACCACCCCGACCCACAGGATACGAGCAGTACTTC
TRBJ1-6	17	TRBD1	TRBV6-4	-	CASRDTDRGIMNSPLHF	TGTGCCAGCAGGGATACGGACAGGGGGATAATGAATTCACCCCTCCACTTT
TRBJ1-4	14	-	TRBV29-1	-	CSVEGGTGNEKLFF	TGCAGCGTTGAGGGGGGGACGGGAAATGAAAAACTGTTTTTT
TRBJ2-3	14	-	TRBV2	-	CASGKQGAGDTQYF	TGCGCCAGCGGGAAGCAGGGGGCCGGGGATACGCAGTATTTT
TRBJ2-4	12	TRBD1	TRBV18	-	CASGQDENIQYF	TGTGCCAGCGGACAGGACGAAAACATTCAGTACTTC
TRBJ2-5	16	TRBD2	TRBV7-8	-	CASSWGTSGGWETQYF	TGTGCCAGCAGCTGGGGGACTAGCGGGGGCTGGGAGACCCAGTACTTC
TRBJ1-6	15	TRBD1	TRBV7-9	-	CASSPGDSAHSPLHF	TGTGCCAGCAGCCCTGGGGACAGCGCTCATTCACCCCTCCACTTT
TRBJ1-6	15	TRBD1	TRBV2	-	CASSAGGEGNSPLHF	TGTGCCAGCAGTGCAGGGGGCGAAGGCAATTCACCCCTCCACTTT
TRBJ2-5	14	-	TRBV19	-	CASKRGMGAETQYF	TGTGCCAGTAAAAGGGGGATGGGAGCAGAGACCCAGTACTTC
TRBJ1-1	15	TRBD1	TRBV6-5	-	CASSRQGALGTEAFF	TGTGCCAGCAGTAGGCAGGGGGCGTTAGGCACTGAAGCTTTCTTT
TRBJ2-1	12	TRBD1	TRBV23-1	-	CARGTGVVEQFF	TGCGCCAGGGGGACAGGGGTGGTTGAGCAGTTCTTC
TRBJ1-5	16	-	TRBV2	-	CASSDGRVDSNQPQHF	TGTGCCAGCAGTGACGGCAGGGTGGATAGCAATCAGCCCCAGCATTTT
TRBJ2-1	18	TRBD2	TRBV19	-	CASSIGGLAGGHFNEQFF	TGTGCCAGTAGTATTGGCGGGCTAGCGGGGGGGCATTTCAATGAGCAGTTCTTC
TRBJ1-4	14	TRBD1	TRBV2	once	CASRATGYNEKLFF	TGTGCCAGCAGAGCGACAGGGTATAATGAAAAACTGTTTTTT
TRBJ1-2	13	-	TRBV28	-	CASRTESRYGYTF	TGTGCCAGCCGGACAGAGAGCCGCTATGGCTACACCTTC
TRBJ2-1	15	-	TRBV6-5	few	CASRKTGPGHNEQFF	TGTGCCAGCAGGAAAACAGGTCCGGGTCACAATGAGCAGTTCTTC
TRBJ2-7	15	-	TRBV2	-	CASSEDSAPSYEQYF	TGTGCCAGCAGTGAGGACAGCGCACCCTCCTACGAGCAGTACTTC